This TCR beta chain appears in the sequencing data of a study of cytotoxic CD8 clonotypes in ibrutinib-treated CLL. The data were produced by immunoSEQ multiplex PCR, yet TCRdb's version contains in-frame clones alone and is incomplete. The repertoire includes around 330,000 clones, roughly 67% of them detected once, and around 6.3% sits in the top ten. Germline values: CDR1 SQVTM, CDR2 ANQGSEA. V dropped 4 bases and J dropped 5; count of bases not matched to a gene: 6. The CDR3 runs to 14 residues. The rearrangement links TRBV29-1 to TRBJ2-3; 10 bases fit TRBD2. The starting material was PBMCs, obtained after 36 months of ibrutinib treatment. The sequence derives from a human donor with chronic lymphocytic leukemia. Here the CDR3 reads CSVGASGRIDTQYF. The CDR3 DNA follows: TGCAGCGTTGGAGCTAGCGGGAGAATAGATACGCAGTATTTT.